This TCR beta chain is from a study of human T cells and chemical hapten exposure. Time point described: patch test 1, 2 weeks after DPC sensitization. Treatment in this sample: therapeutic diphenylcyclopropenone sensitization with weekly scalp DPC. The CDR3 is 13 residues long. Germline lookup yields CDR1 DFQATT and CDR2 SNEGSKA (reference sequence). V lost 3 bases, J lost 4 bases, and 12 bases lay in between. TCRdb ran MiXCR on the RACE reads and lists one entry per CDR3 protein. In the table there are 300,000 to 400,000 distinct CDR3 sequences, around 7% of which are singletons. The sequencing here drew on whole blood, taken in connection with sensitization to the hapten diphenylcyclopropenone (DPC). The TCR sequence derives from a woman aged 18-29 years with alopecia areata. Some clones in this sample may be carry-over from other donors' samples. The chain uses TRBV20-1 and TRBJ1-2; D gene ambiguous. CDR3 amino acids: CSASGLGFYGYTF. Here the CDR3 DNA reads TGCAGTGCTAGTGGGCTAGGTTTCTATGGCTACACCTTC.